The 29 T cell receptor beta chains in this list originate from one sample, sequenced in a study of T-cell memory formation after mild COVID-19. TCRdb re-called the 5' RACE reads with MiXCR, one entry per CDR3 protein. Here the sample spans 250,000 to 350,000 distinct CDR3 sequences, roughly 13% being singletons. Sequenced sample: PBMCs or a T cell subset sorted from them (not recorded which). The receptors shown here come from a man younger than 35 who had mild COVID-19 (a few samples of this study predate the infection). Cell type and time point are not known.

In its sample, this clonotype was seen a few times. The chain has TRBV18 and TRBJ1-1; the match to TRBD1 covers 7 bases. The V gene's germline CDR1 is KGHSH and CDR2 LQKENI. This CDR3 contains 14 residues. Trimming at V came to 4 bases and at J to 6 bases, leaving 8 bases not matched to a gene. The CDR3 sequence: CASSLPDRESEAFF. The CDR3 DNA follows: TGTGCCAGCTCACTTCCTGACAGGGAGTCTGAAGCTTTCTTT.

This chain connects TRBV29-1 to TRBJ1-5; weak D call: TRBD1 (5 bases). The germline V and J ends were trimmed by 7 bases and 4 bases, with 11 bases remaining between them. Germline CDR1 reads SQVTM; CDR2 reads ANQGSEA. The CDR3 extends over 12 amino acids. For the CDR3, the DNA is TGCAGCGCCCAGGGAACAAATCAGCCCCAGCATTTT. Its protein is CSAQGTNQPQHF.

This clonotype was picked up a small number of times. The gene calls are TRBV6-6 and TRBJ2-7; D call uncertain. CDR1 and CDR2 from the germline V gene are MNHNY and SVGAGI (reference sequence). CDR3 length: 12 residues. The V end lost 7 bases, the J end lost 4 bases, and 11 bases lay between the germline ends. CDR3 in DNA: TGTGCCAGCACGGGTGGGCGTTACGAGCAGTACGTC. Its protein product is CASTGGRYEQYV.

This chain uses TRBV7-9 with TRBJ1-1; possible D gene TRBD1, 5 bases. Germline lookup yields CDR1 SEHNR and CDR2 FQNEAQ (reference sequence). This CDR3 has 14 residues. The V and J ends lost 5 bases and 5 bases respectively, with 15 bases between them. The CDR3: CASSPPAGKTEAFF. The CDR3 region has the DNA TGTGCCAGCAGCCCTCCCGCAGGGAAGACTGAAGCTTTCTTT.

This clonotype was detected a few times. The CDR3 coding sequence is TGCGCCAGCAGCTATGGACTTTTCCCCCCAGATACGCAGTATTTT. Translation gives CASSYGLFPPDTQYF. This chain connects TRBV5-1 to TRBJ2-3; D is possibly TRBD2 (5 bases). V lost 3 bases, J lost 4 bases, and 15 bases lay in between. The CDR3 is 15 residues long. Looked up from germline, CDR1 is SGHRS and CDR2 is YFSETQ. Full variable domain (rest looked up from reference TRBV5-1 and TRBJ2-3): KAGVTQTPRYLIKTRGQQVTLSCSPISGHRSVSWYQQTPGQGLQFLFEYFSETQRNKGNFPGRFSGRQFSNSRSEMNVSTLELGDSALYLCASSYGLFPPDTQYFGPGTRLTVL.

The genes are TRBV20-1 and TRBJ2-1, with 7 bases lining up with TRBD2. CDR1 and CDR2 (germline): DFQATT, SNEGSKA (reference sequence). The CDR3 length is 13 residues. The J segment lost 8 bases and the V segment lost 6 bases, leaving 10 bases of the junction unmatched. As DNA, the CDR3 is TGCAGTGCGTCAGCGGGGAACTTCGATGAGCAGTTCTTC. This sequence encodes CSASAGNFDEQFF.

This chain uses TRBV7-2 with TRBJ2-5; 12 bases are a match to TRBD2. Looked up from germline, CDR1 is SGHTA and CDR2 is FQGNSA. The CDR3 sequence is 16 residues long. With V trimmed by 4 bases and J by 9 bases, 12 bases remained unmatched. The CDR3 DNA is TGTGCCAGCAGCTCAACACTAGCGGGGGGCCAGGAGGCCCAGTACTTC. Amino acid sequence: CASSSTLAGGQEAQYF.

In its sample, this clonotype was seen many times. The chain recombines TRBV5-6 with TRBJ2-5, with 9 bases that match TRBD1. Germline V gene lookup returns CDR1 SGHDT and CDR2 YYEEEE. This CDR3 comprises 15 residues. The V and J ends lost 4 bases and 5 bases, in that order; junction bases with no gene match: 9. This CDR3 is CASSRRTGAGETQYF. CDR3 in DNA: TGTGCCAGCAGCCGTCGGACAGGGGCGGGCGAGACCCAGTACTTC.

This clonotype was observed a handful of times. This rearrangement joins TRBV5-1 to TRBJ2-1; unclear D gene. Germline V gene lookup returns CDR1 SGHRS and CDR2 YFSETQ. The CDR3 runs 15 residues. The germline V and J ends were trimmed by 4 bases and 5 bases, with 16 bases remaining between them. DNA for the CDR3: TGCGCCAGCAGCCAGTCCTCCCAGCTAAACAATGAGCAGTTCTTC. Its translation is CASSQSSQLNNEQFF.

This clonotype was seen a single time. J is TRBJ2-3 and V is TRBV5-1; 7 bases are a match to TRBD1. CDR1 and CDR2 (germline): SGHRS, YFSETQ. The CDR3 has 15 amino acids. V was clipped by 4 bases and J by 0 bases; unmatched bases: 5. The CDR3 region is CASSIQQGSTDTQYF. The CDR3 DNA reads as TGCGCCAGCAGCATACAACAGGGGAGCACAGATACGCAGTATTTT.

This rearrangement joins TRBV11-1 to TRBJ2-3, with D perhaps TRBD2 (6 bases). The CDR3 totals 16 residues. Germline V CDR1 and CDR2: SGHAT, FQDESV (reference sequence). V was trimmed by 2 bases and J by 3 bases, leaving 15 bases between them. The CDR3, as DNA: TGTGCCAGCAGCTTACAGTTCGCGGGGTGGACAGATACGCAGTATTTT. It translates to CASSLQFAGWTDTQYF.

This chain connects TRBV15 to TRBJ2-7; D is perhaps TRBD1 (7 bases). Germline V CDR1 and CDR2: LNHNV, YYDKDF (reference sequence). The CDR3 totals 14 residues. V lost 1 base to trimming and J lost 7 bases, with 14 bases between them. The CDR3 protein is CATSRVQGGTEQYF. The CDR3 DNA sequence: TGTGCCACCAGCAGAGTCCAGGGGGGAACTGAGCAGTACTTC.

This clonotype has just a few counts. This chain uses TRBV24-1 with TRBJ2-1; a weak D match, TRBD1 (6 bases). CDR3 length: 16 amino acids. CDR1 is KGHDR and CDR2 is SFDVKD in the germline V gene. V lost 1 base and J 1 base, leaving 10 bases between the germline ends. The DNA for the CDR3 is TGTGCCACCAGTGATTTCGGGCAGGGGTCCTACAATGAGCAGTTCTTC. It yields the protein CATSDFGQGSYNEQFF.

This clonotype showed up just a few times. V usage is TRBV9 and J usage is TRBJ1-2; tentatively, D is TRBD1 (6 bases). The CDR3 is 15 residues long. Trimming shortened V by 0 bases and J by 7 bases, and 16 bases separated the two germline ends. Germline CDR1 is SGDLS and CDR2 is YYNGEE. CDR3 sequence: CASSVAATGKIGYTF. In nucleotides, the CDR3 is TGTGCCAGCAGCGTAGCTGCTACAGGGAAGATTGGCTACACCTTC.

Only a few counts were recorded for this clonotype. The genes are TRBV6-4 and TRBJ1-6, with 11 positions matching TRBD1. The junction had 4 bases not matched to a gene; V was cut back by 2 bases and J by 10 bases. This CDR3 is 15 amino acids long. Germline-derived CDR1 and CDR2 are MRHNA and SNTAGT. The CDR3 coding sequence is TGTGCCAGCAGTGACGGACAGGGGGCGAGGTCACCCCTCCACTTT. Amino acids: CASSDGQGARSPLHF.

The CDR3 DNA reads TGTGCCAGCTCACCCGTGACAGGGAGAAACTATGGCTACACCTTC. This sequence encodes CASSPVTGRNYGYTF. The chain employs TRBV18 and TRBJ1-2; 7 nucleotides align to TRBD1. Germline CDR1 is KGHSH and CDR2 is LQKENI. The ends lost 3 bases at V and 2 bases at J; junction bases unmatched: 6. CDR3 length: 15 amino acids.

The J gene is TRBJ1-5, the V gene TRBV12-5; D ambiguous. V was trimmed by 1 base and J by 5 bases, leaving 12 bases between them. The germline V gene has CDR1 LGHNT and CDR2 FRNRAP. The CDR3 is made up of 15 amino acids. The CDR3 DNA is TGTGCTAGTGGTTTGGCCCAGGTGTACGATCAGCCCCAGCATTTT. It yields the protein CASGLAQVYDQPQHF. Full variable domain (outside the CDR3, taken from reference TRBV12-5 and TRBJ1-5): DARVTQTPRHKVTEMGQEVTMRCQPILGHNTVFWYRQTMMQGLELLAYFRNRAPLDDSGMPKDRFSAEMPDATLATLKIQPSEPRDSAVYFCASGLAQVYDQPQHFGDGTRLSIL.

The V call is TRBV27, the J call TRBJ2-7; tentative D call: TRBD2 (5 bases). V was pared by 3 bases and J by 5 bases, with 8 bases between. The V gene's germline CDR1 is MNHEY and CDR2 SMNVEV (reference sequence). The CDR3 sequence is 12 residues long. Here the CDR3 DNA reads TGTGCCAGCAGTTTCCCCGGGAACGAGCAGTACTTC. Translating it yields CASSFPGNEQYF.

The chain joins TRBV10-3 to TRBJ2-7; D is uncertain. Between the trimmed V and J ends, which lost 3 bases and 0 bases, there was a span of 12 bases. The CDR3 has 15 amino acids. Germline V gene sequence: CDR1 ENHRY, CDR2 SYGVKD. The CDR3 bases are TGTGCCATCAGTGATCCATTGCGGAGCTCCTACGAGCAGTACTTC. It translates to CAISDPLRSSYEQYF.

The gene calls are TRBV28 and TRBJ2-7; 9 bases map to TRBD2. CDR3 length: 14 amino acids. Trimming removed 5 bases from V and 2 bases from J; junction bases left unmatched: 4. Germline loops: CDR1 MDHEN, CDR2 SYDVKM. The CDR3 DNA reads as TGTGCCAGCAGTAGTAGCGGGGGACCCTACGAGCAGTACGTC. Its translation: CASSSSGGPYEQYV.

This clonotype was observed a few times. The chain is built from TRBV2 and TRBJ1-3; D is unresolved. The CDR3 has 15 residues. The V gene's germline CDR1 is SNHLY and CDR2 FYNNEI. V lost 3 bases and J lost 0, with 9 bases in between. CDR3 loop: CASSDTGSSGNTIYF. The CDR3 coding sequence is TGTGCCAGCAGTGATACGGGAAGCTCTGGAAACACCATATATTTT.

The chain combines TRBV4-3 with TRBJ1-4; 8 bases align to TRBD1. This CDR3 contains 18 residues. Germline V gene lookup returns CDR1 LGHNA and CDR2 YSLEER. The junction had 14 bases not matched to a gene; V was cut back by 1 base and J by 7 bases. Here the CDR3 reads CASSQAAGTGPRGEKLFF. CDR3 sequence (DNA): TGCGCCAGCAGCCAAGCCGCAGGGACAGGACCCCGGGGTGAAAAACTGTTTTTT.

This clonotype was seen a few times. V and J are TRBV6-6 and TRBJ2-7, with a tentative D call TRBD1 (6 bases). The CDR3 is 14 residues long. CDR1 is MNHNY and CDR2 is SVGAGI in the germline V gene (reference sequence). The germline V and J ends were trimmed by 5 bases and 5 bases, with 16 bases remaining between them. The CDR3 sequence: CASSPIIRGNEQYV. The CDR3 DNA follows: TGTGCCAGCAGTCCAATCATCAGGGGAAACGAGCAGTACGTC.

This rearrangement joins TRBV7-3 to TRBJ2-7; 9 bases fit TRBD2. Trimming at V came to 3 bases and at J to 5 bases, leaving 5 bases not matched to a gene. Germline loops: CDR1 SGHTA, CDR2 FQGTGA. The CDR3 length is 14 residues. The CDR3 loop is CASSLAGGPHEQYF. The CDR3 DNA reads TGTGCCAGCAGCTTGGCGGGGGGGCCTCACGAGCAGTACTTC.

This rearrangement joins TRBV6-2 or TRBV6-3 to TRBJ2-1, with 10 bases aligning to TRBD1. V was pared by 10 bases and J by 4 bases, with 7 bases of the junction left unmatched. The CDR3 length is 14 residues. The germline V gene encodes CDR1 MNHEY and CDR2 SVGEGT. This CDR3 reads CATRPGQGYNEQFF. The CDR3 coding sequence is TGTGCCACCCGCCCGGGACAGGGGTACAATGAGCAGTTCTTC.

J is TRBJ2-1 and V is TRBV4-2, with a weak D call TRBD2 (6 bases). The germline V gene encodes CDR1 LGHNA and CDR2 YNFKEQ. The CDR3 totals 14 residues. V was cut by 4 bases and J by 1 base, with 8 bases left in between. CDR3 DNA sequence: TGTGCCAGCAGCCCTAGCGTTTCCTACAATGAGCAGTTCTTC. It encodes CASSPSVSYNEQFF.

This clonotype has just a few counts. The chain couples TRBV20-1 to TRBJ2-7; 11 bases line up with TRBD2. V gave up 1 base and J gave up 4 bases; unmatched junction bases: 3. CDR1 DFQATT and CDR2 SNEGSKA come from the germline V gene (reference sequence). The CDR3 consists of 14 residues. Written as DNA, the CDR3 is TGCAGTGCTAGAGCGGGACTAGCGGATTACGAGCAGTACTTC. This translates into CSARAGLADYEQYF.

With regard to this clonotype: This may come from a read error, since a much larger clone is one base off. V is TRBV6-6 and J is TRBJ2-5, with no clear D. This CDR3 contains 11 residues. Germline V CDR1 and CDR2: MNHNY, SVGAGI (reference sequence). Trimming took off 1 base at V and 5 bases at J, with 2 bases between the two ends. Written as DNA, the CDR3 is TGTGCCAGCAGTTACTTGGAGACCCAGTACTTC. Its translation: CASSYLETQYF.

This clonotype was counted many times. The chain joins TRBV5-1 to TRBJ2-3, with a weak D call TRBD2 (6 bases). Germline CDR1 and CDR2: SGHRS and YFSETQ. This CDR3 has 15 residues. Trimming left V 2 bases short and J 4 bases short, with 14 bases between. This chain's CDR3 is CASSFGTLKADTQYF. As DNA, the CDR3 is TGCGCCAGCAGCTTCGGGACTCTTAAGGCAGATACGCAGTATTTT.